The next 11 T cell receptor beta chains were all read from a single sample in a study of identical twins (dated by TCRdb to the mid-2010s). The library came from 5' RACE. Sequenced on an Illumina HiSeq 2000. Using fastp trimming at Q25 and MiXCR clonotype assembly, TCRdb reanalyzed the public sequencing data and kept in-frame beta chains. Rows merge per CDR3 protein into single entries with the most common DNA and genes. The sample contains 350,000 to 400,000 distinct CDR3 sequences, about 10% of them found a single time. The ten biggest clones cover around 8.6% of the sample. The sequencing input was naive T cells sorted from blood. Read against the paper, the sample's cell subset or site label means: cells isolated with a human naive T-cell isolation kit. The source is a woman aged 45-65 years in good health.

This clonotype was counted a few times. Written as DNA, the CDR3 is TGTGCCAGCAGCACCGCGCGCGGGAGGGCCTCCTACAATGAGCAGTTCTTC. It specifies CASSTARGRASYNEQFF. The chain is built from TRBV7-2 and TRBJ2-1; 9 nucleotides align to TRBD2. Germline values: CDR1 SGHTA, CDR2 FQGNSA. The CDR3 runs 17 residues. After removal of 5 bases from V and 0 bases from J, the junction contained 8 bases not matched to a gene.

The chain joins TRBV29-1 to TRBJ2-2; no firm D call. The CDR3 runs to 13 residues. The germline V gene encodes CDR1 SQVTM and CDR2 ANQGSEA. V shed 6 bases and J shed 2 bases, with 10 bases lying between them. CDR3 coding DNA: TGCAGCGTCCTTGAGGTTAACACCGGGGAGCTGTTTTTT. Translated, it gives CSVLEVNTGELFF.

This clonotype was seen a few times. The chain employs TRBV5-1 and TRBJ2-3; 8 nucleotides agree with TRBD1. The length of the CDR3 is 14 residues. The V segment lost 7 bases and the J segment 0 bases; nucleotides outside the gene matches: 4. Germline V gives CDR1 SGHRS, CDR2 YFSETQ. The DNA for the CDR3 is TGCGCCAGCCTTCGGGACAGGAGCACAGATACGCAGTATTTT. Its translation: CASLRDRSTDTQYF.

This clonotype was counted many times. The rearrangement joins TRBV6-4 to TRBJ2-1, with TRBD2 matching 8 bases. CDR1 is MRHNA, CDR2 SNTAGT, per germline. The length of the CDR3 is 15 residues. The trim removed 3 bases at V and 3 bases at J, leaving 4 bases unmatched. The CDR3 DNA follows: TGTGCCAGCAGTGAAGCGGGAGAGAGCTACAATGAGCAGTTCTTC. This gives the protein CASSEAGESYNEQFF.

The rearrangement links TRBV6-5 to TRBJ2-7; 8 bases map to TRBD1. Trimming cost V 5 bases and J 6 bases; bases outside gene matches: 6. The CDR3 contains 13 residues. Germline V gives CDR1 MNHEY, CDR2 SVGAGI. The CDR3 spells CASSQGARTEQYV. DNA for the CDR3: TGTGCCAGCAGTCAGGGGGCCAGAACCGAGCAGTACGTC.

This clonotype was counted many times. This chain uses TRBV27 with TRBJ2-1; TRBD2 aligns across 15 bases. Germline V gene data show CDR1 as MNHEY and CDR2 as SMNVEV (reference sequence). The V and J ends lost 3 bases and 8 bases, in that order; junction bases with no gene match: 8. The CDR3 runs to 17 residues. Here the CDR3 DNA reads TGTGCCAGCAGTTTCCTCGGACTAGCGGGAGGGGAATATGAGCAGTTCTTC. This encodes CASSFLGLAGGEYEQFF.

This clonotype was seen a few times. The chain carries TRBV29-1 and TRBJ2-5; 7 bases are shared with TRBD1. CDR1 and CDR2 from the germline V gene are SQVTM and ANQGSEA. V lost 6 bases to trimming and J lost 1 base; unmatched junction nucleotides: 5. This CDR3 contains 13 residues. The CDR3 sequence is CSVKTGAQETQYF. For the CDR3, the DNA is TGCAGCGTAAAAACAGGGGCCCAAGAGACCCAGTACTTC.

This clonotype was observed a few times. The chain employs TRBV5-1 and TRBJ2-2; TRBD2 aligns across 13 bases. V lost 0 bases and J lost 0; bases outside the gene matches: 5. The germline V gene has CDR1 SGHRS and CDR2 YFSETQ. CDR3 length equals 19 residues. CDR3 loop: CASSLARTSGSPNTGELFF. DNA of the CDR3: TGCGCCAGCAGCTTGGCCCGGACTAGCGGGAGCCCGAACACCGGGGAGCTGTTTTTT.

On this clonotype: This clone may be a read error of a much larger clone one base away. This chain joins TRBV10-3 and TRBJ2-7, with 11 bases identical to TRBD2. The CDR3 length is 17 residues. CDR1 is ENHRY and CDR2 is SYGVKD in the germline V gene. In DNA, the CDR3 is TGTGCCATCAGTGAGCCAACCTCCGGGACTAGCGGCTACGACCAGTACTTC. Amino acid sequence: CAISEPTSGTSGYDQYF.

The CDR3 loop reads CASSSQGYSPLHF. In DNA form, the CDR3 reads TGTGCCAGTAGTAGCCAGGGGTACTCACCCCTCCACTTT. J is TRBJ1-6 and V is TRBV19, with D possibly matching TRBD1 (6 bases). V lost 4 bases, J lost 10 bases, and 11 bases lay in between. This CDR3 has 13 residues. From germline, CDR1 is LNHDA and CDR2 SQIVND (reference sequence).

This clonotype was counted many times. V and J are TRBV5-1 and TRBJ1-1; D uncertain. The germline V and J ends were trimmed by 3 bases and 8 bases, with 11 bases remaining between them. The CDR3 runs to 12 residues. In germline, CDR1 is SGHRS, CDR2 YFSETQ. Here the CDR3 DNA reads TGCGCCAGCAGCTCGGACGGCTGGGAAGCTTTCTTT. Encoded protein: CASSSDGWEAFF.